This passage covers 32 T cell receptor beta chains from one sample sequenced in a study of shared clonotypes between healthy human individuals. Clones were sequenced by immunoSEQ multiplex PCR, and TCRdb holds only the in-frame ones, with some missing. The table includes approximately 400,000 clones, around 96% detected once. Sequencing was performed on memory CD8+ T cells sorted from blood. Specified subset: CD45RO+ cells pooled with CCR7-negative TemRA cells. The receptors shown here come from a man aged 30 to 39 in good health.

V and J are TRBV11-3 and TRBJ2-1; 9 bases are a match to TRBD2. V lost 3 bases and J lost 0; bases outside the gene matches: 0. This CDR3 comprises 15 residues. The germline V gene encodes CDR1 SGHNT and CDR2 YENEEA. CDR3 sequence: CASSFSGSSYNEQFF. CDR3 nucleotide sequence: TGTGCCAGCAGCTTTAGCGGGAGCTCCTACAATGAGCAGTTCTTC.

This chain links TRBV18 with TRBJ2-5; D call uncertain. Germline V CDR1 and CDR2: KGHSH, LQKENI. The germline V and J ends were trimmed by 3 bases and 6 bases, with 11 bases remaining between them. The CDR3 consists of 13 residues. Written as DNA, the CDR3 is TGTGCCAGCTCACCGGACGCAGGAAAGACCCAGTACTTC. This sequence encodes CASSPDAGKTQYF.

CDR3 in DNA: TGTGCCAGCAGTCCAAAGACGACGCTTTTCACCTACGAGCAGTACTTC. Translating it yields CASSPKTTLFTYEQYF. The chain uses TRBV28 and TRBJ2-7; D is uncertain. Deletions cut 5 bases from V and 2 bases from J, with 19 bases between. Germline V gene lookup returns CDR1 MDHEN and CDR2 SYDVKM. This CDR3 is 16 amino acids long.

The chain's CDR3 is CASSSFWDTNLNIQYF. The CDR3 DNA reads TGTGCCAGCAGTTCCTTCTGGGACACGAATCTGAACATTCAGTACTTC. The chain couples TRBV6-5 to TRBJ2-4, with TRBD1 as a possible D gene (6 bases). This CDR3 is 16 amino acids long. The V end was cut by 4 bases, the J end by 7 bases, with 20 bases between. Germline V gene lookup returns CDR1 MNHEY and CDR2 SVGAGI.

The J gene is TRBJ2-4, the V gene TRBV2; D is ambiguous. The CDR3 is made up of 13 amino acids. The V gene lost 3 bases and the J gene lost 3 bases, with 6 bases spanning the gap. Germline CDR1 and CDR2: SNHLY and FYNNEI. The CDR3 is CASSDSSKNIQYF. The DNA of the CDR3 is TGTGCCAGCAGTGACAGTAGCAAAAACATTCAGTACTTC.

CDR3 amino acids: CASRRLNEAFF. CDR3 DNA sequence: TGTGCCAGCAGAAGGTTAAATGAAGCTTTCTTT. The rearrangement joins TRBV28 to TRBJ1-1; D is undetermined. V dropped 6 bases and J dropped 7 bases, with 9 bases sitting between them. This CDR3 is built from 11 residues. Germline values: CDR1 MDHEN, CDR2 SYDVKM.

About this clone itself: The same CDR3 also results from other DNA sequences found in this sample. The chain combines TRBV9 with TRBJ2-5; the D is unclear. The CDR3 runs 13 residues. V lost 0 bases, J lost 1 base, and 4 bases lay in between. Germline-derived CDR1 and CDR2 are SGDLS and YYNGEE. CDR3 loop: CASSVDSQETQYF. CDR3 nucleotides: TGTGCCAGCAGCGTAGACAGCCAAGAGACCCAGTACTTC.

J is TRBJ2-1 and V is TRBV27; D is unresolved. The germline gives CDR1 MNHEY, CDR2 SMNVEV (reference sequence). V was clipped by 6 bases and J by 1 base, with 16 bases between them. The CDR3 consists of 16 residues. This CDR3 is CASRLRPFFSYNEQFF. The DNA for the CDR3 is TGTGCCAGCAGGCTCCGGCCCTTTTTTTCCTACAATGAGCAGTTCTTC.

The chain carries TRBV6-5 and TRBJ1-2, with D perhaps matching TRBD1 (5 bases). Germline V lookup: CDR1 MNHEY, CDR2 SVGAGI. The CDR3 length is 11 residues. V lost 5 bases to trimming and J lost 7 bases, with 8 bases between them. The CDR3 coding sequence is TGTGCCAGCAGTCCGGGACGTGGCTACACCTTC. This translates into CASSPGRGYTF.

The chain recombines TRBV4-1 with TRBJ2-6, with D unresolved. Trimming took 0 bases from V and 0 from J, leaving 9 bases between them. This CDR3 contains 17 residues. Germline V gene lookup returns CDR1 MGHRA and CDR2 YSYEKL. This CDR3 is CASSQDSPVSGANVLTF. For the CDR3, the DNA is TGCGCCAGCAGCCAAGATTCCCCAGTCTCTGGGGCCAACGTCCTGACTTTC.

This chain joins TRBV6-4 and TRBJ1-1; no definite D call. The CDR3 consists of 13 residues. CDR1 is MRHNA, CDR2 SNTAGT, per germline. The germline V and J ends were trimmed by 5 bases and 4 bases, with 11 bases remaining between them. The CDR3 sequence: CASSPRVSTEAFF. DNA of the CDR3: TGTGCCAGCAGTCCTCGAGTAAGCACTGAAGCTTTCTTT.

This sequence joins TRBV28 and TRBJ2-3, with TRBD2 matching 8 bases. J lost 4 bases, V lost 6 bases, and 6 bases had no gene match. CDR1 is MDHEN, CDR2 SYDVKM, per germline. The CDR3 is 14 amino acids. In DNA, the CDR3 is TGTGCCAGCAGGGCCGGGAGGGAGTCAGATACGCAGTATTTT. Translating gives CASRAGRESDTQYF.

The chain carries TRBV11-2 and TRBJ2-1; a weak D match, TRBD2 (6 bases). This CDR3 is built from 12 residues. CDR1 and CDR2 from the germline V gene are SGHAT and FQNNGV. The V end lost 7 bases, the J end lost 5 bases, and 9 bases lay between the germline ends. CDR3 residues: CASNGSHNEQFF. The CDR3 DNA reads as TGTGCCAGCAACGGGAGCCACAATGAGCAGTTCTTC.

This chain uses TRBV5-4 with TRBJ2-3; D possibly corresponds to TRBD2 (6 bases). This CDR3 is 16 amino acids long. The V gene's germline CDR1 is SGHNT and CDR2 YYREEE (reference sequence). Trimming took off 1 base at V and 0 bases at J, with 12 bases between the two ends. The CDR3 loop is CASSLWVGGSTDTQYF. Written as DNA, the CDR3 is TGTGCCAGCAGCTTGTGGGTGGGGGGTAGCACAGATACGCAGTATTTT.

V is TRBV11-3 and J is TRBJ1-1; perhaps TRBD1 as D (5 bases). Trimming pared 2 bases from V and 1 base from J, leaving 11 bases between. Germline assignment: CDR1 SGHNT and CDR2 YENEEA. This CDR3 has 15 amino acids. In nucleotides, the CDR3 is TGTGCCAGCAGCTTATCCGGGACGACGAACACTGAAGCTTTCTTT. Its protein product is CASSLSGTTNTEAFF.

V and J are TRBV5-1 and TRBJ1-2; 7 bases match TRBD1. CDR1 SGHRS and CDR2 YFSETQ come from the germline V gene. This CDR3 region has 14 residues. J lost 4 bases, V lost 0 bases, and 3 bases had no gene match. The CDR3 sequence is CASSLGQGPYGYTF. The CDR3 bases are TGCGCCAGCAGCTTGGGACAGGGTCCCTATGGCTACACCTTC.

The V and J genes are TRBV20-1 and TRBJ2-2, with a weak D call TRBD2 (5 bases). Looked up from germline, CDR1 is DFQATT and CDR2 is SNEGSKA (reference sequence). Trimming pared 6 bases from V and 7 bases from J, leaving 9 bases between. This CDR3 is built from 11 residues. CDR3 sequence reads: CSARGGGELFF. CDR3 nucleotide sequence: TGCAGTGCCCGGGGTGGCGGGGAGCTGTTTTTT.

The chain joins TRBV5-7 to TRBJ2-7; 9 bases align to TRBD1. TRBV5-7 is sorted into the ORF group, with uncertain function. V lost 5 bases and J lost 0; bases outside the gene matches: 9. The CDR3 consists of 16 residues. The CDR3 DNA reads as TGTGCCAGCAGGTCTCGGGACAGGGCGGGCTCCTACGAGCAGTACTTC. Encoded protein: CASRSRDRAGSYEQYF.

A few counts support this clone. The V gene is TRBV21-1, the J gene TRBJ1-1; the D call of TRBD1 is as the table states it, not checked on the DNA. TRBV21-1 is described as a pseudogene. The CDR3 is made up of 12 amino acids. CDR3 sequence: CASSDRDTEAFF. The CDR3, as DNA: TGTGCCAGCAGCGACAGGGACACTGAAGCTTTCTTT.

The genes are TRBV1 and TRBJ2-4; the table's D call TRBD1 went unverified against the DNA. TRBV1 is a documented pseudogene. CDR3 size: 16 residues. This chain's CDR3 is CTSSPPLQGPRNIQYF. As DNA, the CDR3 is TGCACCAGCAGCCCTCCCCTACAGGGTCCCCGGAACATTCAGTACTTC.

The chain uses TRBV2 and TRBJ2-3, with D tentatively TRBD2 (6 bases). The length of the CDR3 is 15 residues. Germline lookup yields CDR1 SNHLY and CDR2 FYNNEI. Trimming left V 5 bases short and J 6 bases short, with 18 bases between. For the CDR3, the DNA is TGTGCCAGCAGTTCCGTCGGGACTCCCAGCGATACGCAGTATTTT. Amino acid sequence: CASSSVGTPSDTQYF.

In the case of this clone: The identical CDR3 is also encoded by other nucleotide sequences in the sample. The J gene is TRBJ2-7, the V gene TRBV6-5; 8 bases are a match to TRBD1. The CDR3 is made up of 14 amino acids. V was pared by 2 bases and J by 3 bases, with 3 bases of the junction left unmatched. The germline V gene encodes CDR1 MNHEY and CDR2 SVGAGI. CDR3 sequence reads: CASSYGTGGYEQYF. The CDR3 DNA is TGTGCCAGCAGTTACGGGACAGGCGGCTACGAGCAGTACTTC.

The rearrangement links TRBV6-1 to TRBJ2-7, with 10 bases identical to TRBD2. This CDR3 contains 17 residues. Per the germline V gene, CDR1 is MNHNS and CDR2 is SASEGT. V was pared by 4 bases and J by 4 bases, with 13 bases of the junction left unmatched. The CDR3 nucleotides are TGTGCCAGCAGTGGAACTAGCGGGACCGTTCTTCTTTACGAGCAGTACTTC. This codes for CASSGTSGTVLLYEQYF.

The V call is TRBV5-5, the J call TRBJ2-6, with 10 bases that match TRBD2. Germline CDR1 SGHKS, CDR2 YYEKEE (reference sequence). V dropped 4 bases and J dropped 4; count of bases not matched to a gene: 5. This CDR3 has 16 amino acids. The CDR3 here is CASSLAGAPGANVLTF. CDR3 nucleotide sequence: TGTGCCAGCAGCCTAGCGGGAGCTCCGGGGGCCAACGTCCTGACTTTC.

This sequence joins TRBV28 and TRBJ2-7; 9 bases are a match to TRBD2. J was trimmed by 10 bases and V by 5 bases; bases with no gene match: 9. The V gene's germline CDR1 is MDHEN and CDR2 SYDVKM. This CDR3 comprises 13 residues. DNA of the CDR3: TGTGCCAGCAGTCGGGGCGGGACTAGCACCCAGTACTTC. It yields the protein CASSRGGTSTQYF.

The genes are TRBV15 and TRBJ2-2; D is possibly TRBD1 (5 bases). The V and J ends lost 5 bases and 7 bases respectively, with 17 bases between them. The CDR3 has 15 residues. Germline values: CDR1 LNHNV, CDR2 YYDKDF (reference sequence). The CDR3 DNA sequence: TGTGCCACCAGCCGTCGATTTGGGGCGGTCGGGGAGCTGTTTTTT. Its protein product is CATSRRFGAVGELFF.

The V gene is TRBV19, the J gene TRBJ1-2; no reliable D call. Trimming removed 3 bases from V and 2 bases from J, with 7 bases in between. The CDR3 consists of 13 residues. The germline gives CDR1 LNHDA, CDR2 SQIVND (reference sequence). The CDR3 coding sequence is TGTGCCAGTAGTATCGCCAGGAACTATGGCTACACCTTC. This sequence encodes CASSIARNYGYTF.

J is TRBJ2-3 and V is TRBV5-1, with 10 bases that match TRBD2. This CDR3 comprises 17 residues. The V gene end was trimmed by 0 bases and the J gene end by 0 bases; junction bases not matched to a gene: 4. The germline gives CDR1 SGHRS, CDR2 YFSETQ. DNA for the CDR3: TGCGCCAGCAGCTTGGCCGGGACTAGCGATAGCACAGATACGCAGTATTTT. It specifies CASSLAGTSDSTDTQYF.

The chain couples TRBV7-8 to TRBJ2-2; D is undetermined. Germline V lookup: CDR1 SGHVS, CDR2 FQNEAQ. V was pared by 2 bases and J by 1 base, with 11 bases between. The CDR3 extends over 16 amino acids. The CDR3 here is CASSLRVGRNTGELFF. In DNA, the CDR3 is TGTGCCAGCAGCTTACGTGTGGGTCGGAACACCGGGGAGCTGTTTTTT.

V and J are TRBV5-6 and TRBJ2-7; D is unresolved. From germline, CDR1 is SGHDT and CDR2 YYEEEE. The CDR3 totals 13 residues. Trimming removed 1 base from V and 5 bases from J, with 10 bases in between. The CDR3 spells CASSLQQAHEQYF. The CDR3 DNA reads TGTGCCAGCAGCTTGCAGCAGGCCCACGAGCAGTACTTC.

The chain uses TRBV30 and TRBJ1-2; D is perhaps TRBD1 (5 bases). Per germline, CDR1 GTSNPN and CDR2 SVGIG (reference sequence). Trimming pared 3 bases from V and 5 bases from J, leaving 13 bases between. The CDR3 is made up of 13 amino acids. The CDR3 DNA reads TGTGCCTGGAGAGTAGACAGCCATTATGGCTACACCTTC. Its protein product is CAWRVDSHYGYTF.

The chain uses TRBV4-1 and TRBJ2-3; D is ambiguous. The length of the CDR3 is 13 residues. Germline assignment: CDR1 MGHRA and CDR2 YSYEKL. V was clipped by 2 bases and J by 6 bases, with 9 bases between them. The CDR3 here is CASSQLFGDTQYF. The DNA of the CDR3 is TGCGCCAGCAGCCAATTGTTCGGCGATACGCAGTATTTT.